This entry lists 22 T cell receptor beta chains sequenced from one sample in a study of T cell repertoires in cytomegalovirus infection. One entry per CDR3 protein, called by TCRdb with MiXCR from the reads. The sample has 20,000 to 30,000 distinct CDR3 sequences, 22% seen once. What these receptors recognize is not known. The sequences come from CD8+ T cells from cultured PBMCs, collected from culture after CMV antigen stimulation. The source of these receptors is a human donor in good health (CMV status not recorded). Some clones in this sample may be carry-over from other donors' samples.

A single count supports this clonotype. The CDR3: CASSLPSRVETQYF. CDR3 sequence (DNA): TGTGCCAGCAGTTTACCCTCCCGGGTGGAGACCCAGTACTTC. The chain links TRBV28 to TRBJ2-5; D not resolved. CDR3 length: 14 amino acids. The ends were cut back, 2 bases at V and 5 bases at J, with 12 bases in the middle. Germline assignment: CDR1 MDHEN and CDR2 SYDVKM.

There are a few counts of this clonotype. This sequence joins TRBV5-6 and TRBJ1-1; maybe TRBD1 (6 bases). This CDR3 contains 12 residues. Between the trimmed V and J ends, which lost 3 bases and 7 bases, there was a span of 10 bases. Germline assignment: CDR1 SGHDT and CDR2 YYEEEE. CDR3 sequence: CASSYSGVEAFF. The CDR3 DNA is TGTGCCAGCAGCTATTCAGGGGTTGAAGCTTTCTTT.

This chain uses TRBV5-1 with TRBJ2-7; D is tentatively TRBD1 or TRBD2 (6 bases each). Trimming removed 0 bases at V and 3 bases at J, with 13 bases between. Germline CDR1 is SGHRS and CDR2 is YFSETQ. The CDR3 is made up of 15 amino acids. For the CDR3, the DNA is TGCGCCAGCAGCTTGGAGGCAGGGGAGGTCTACGAGCAGTACTTC. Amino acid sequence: CASSLEAGEVYEQYF. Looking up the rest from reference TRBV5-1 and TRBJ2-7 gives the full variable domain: KAGVTQTPRYLIKTRGQQVTLSCSPISGHRSVSWYQQTPGQGLQFLFEYFSETQRNKGNFPGRFSGRQFSNSRSEMNVSTLELGDSALYLCASSLEAGEVYEQYFGPGTRLTVT.

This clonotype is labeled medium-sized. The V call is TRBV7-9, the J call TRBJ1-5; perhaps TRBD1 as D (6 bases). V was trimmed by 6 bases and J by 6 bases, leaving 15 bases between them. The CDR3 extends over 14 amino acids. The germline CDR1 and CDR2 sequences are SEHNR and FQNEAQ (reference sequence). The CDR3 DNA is TGTGCCAGCAGGGCTCCAGGGGCGAGTCAGCCCCAGCATTTT. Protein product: CASRAPGASQPQHF.

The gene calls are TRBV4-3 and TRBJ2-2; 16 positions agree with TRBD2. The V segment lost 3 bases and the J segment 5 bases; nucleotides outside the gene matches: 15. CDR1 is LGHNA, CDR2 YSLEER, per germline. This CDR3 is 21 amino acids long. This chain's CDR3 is CASSQPGTSGGAGEKTGELFF. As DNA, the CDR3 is TGCGCCAGCAGCCAGCCTGGGACTAGCGGGGGGGCGGGGGAAAAAACCGGGGAGCTGTTTTTT.

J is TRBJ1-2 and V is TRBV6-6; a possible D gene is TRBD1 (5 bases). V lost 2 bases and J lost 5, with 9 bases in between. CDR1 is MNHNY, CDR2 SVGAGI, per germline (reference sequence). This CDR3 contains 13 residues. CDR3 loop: CASSYADSYGYTF. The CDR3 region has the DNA TGTGCCAGCAGTTACGCCGACAGTTATGGCTACACCTTC.

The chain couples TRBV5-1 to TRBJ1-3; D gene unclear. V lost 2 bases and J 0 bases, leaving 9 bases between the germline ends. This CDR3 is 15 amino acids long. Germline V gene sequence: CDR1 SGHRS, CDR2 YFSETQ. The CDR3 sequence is CASSFDGSSGNTIYF. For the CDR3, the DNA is TGCGCCAGCAGCTTCGACGGTAGCTCTGGAAACACCATATATTTT.

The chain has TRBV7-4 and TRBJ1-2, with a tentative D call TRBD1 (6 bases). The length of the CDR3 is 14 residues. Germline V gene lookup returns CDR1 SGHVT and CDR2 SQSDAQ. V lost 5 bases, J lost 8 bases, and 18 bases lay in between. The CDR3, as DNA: TGTGCCAGCAGCATCCGAGGGGGGCAAGGGGGCTACACCTTC. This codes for CASSIRGGQGGYTF.

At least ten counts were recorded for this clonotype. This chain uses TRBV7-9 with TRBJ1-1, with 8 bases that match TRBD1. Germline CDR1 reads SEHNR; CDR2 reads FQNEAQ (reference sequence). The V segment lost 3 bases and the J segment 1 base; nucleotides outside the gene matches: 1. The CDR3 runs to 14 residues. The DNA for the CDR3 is TGTGCCAGCAGCTTGACAGGGGCGAACACTGAAGCTTTCTTT. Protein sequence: CASSLTGANTEAFF.

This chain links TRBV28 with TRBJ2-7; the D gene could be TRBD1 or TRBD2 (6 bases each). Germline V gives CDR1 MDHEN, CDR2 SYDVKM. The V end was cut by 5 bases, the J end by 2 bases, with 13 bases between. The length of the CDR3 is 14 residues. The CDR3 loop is CASSVFRGPYEQYF. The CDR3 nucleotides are TGTGCCAGCAGTGTATTCCGGGGGCCCTACGAGCAGTACTTC.

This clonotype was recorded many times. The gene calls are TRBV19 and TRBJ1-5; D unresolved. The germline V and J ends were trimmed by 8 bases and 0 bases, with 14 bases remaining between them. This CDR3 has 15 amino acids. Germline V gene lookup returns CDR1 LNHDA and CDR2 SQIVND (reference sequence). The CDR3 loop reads CASGSLHYSNQPQHF. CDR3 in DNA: TGTGCCAGTGGCTCGTTGCATTATAGCAATCAGCCCCAGCATTTT.

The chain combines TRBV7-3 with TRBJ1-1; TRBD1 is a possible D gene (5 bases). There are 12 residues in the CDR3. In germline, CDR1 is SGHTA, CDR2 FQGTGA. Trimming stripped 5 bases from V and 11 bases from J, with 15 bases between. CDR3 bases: TGTGCCAGCAGCGCTCAAAAAGGGGTCGCTTTCTTT. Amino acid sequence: CASSAQKGVAFF.

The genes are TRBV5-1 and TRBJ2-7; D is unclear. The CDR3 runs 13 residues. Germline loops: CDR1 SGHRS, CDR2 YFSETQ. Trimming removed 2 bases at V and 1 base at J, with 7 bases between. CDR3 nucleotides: TGCGCCAGCAGCTTTGGGGATTCCTACGAGCAGTACTTC. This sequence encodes CASSFGDSYEQYF.

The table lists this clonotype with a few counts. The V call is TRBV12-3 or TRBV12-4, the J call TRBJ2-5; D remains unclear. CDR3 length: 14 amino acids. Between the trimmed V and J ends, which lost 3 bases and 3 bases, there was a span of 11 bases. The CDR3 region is CASSLTLAEETQYF. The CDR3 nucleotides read TGTGCCAGCAGTTTGACCCTGGCGGAAGAGACCCAGTACTTC.

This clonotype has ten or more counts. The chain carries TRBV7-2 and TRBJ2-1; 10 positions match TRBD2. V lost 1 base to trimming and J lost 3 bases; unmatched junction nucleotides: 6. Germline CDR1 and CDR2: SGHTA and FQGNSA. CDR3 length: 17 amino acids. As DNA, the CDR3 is TGTGCCAGCAGCTTAGAGGGCCTAGCGGGGGTCTACAATGAGCAGTTCTTC. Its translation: CASSLEGLAGVYNEQFF. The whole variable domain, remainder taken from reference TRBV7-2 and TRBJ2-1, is GAGVSQSPSNKVTEKGKDVELRCDPISGHTALYWYRQSLGQGLEFLIYFQGNSAPDKSGLPSDRFSAERTGGSVSTLTIQRTQQEDSAVYLCASSLEGLAGVYNEQFFGPGTRLTVL.

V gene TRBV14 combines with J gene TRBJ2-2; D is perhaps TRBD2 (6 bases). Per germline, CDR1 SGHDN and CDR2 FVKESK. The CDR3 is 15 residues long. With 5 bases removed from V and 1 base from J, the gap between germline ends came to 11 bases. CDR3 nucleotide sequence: TGTGCCAGCAGCTACGAGGGAGGGAACACCGGGGAGCTGTTTTTT. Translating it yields CASSYEGGNTGELFF.

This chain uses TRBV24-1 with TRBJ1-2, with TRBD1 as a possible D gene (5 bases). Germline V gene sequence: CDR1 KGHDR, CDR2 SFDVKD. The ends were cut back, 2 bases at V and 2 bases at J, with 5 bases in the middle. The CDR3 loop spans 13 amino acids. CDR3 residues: CATSDYRNYGYTF. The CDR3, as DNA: TGTGCCACCAGTGATTACAGGAACTATGGCTACACCTTC.

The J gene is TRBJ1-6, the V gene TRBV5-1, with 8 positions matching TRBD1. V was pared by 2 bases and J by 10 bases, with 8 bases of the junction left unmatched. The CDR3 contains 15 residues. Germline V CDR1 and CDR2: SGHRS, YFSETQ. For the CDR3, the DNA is TGCGCCAGCAGCTTCGGACAGGGATCGGGATCACCCCTCCACTTT. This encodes CASSFGQGSGSPLHF.

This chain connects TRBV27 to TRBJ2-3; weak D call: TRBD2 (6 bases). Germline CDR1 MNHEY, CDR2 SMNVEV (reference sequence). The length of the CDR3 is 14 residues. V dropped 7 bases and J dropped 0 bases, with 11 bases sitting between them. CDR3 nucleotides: TGTGCCAGCAAGGAGGGATCTAGCACAGATACGCAGTATTTT. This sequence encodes CASKEGSSTDTQYF.

CDR3 in amino acids: CASSERGEGGTDTQYF. For the CDR3, the DNA is TGTGCCAGCAGTGAACGTGGGGAGGGCGGCACAGATACGCAGTATTTT. The chain couples TRBV6-4 to TRBJ2-3, with TRBD2 identical over 7 bases. Germline CDR1 and CDR2: MRHNA and SNTAGT. The CDR3 loop spans 16 amino acids. J gave up 1 base and V 3 bases, and 7 bases lay outside the gene matches.

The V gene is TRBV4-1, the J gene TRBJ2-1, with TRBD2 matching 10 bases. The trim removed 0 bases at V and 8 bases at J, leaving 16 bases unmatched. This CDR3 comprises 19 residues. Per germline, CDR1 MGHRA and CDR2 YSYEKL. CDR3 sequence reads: CASSQDIGVAGGQRDEQFF. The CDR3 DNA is TGCGCCAGCAGCCAAGATATCGGTGTAGCGGGGGGCCAGAGGGATGAGCAGTTCTTC.

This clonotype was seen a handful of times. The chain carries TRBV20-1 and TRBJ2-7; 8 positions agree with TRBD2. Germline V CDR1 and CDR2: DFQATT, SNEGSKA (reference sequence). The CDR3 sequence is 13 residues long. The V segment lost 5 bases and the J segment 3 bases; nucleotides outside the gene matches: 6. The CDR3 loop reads CSAPAGGLYEQYF. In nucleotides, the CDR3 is TGCAGTGCTCCCGCGGGGGGTCTCTACGAGCAGTACTTC.